These 30 T cell receptor beta chains were all obtained from the same sample, sequenced in a study of blood T cell repertoires in COVID-19. Sequencing used immunoSEQ multiplex PCR; TCRdb keeps in-frame clones, though not all of them. The data hold about 180,000 clones, with more than 75% observed a single time. Sequencing was performed on peripheral blood. The receptors shown here come from a person aged 65 to 79 with COVID-19, enrolled during active disease.

The V and J genes are TRBV3-1 (or the pseudogene TRBV3-2) and TRBJ1-5; D is perhaps TRBD1 (6 bases). Germline values: CDR1 LGHDT, CDR2 YNNKEL (reference sequence). The CDR3 runs to 14 residues. V was trimmed by 2 bases and J by 9 bases, leaving 14 bases between them. The CDR3 DNA reads TGTGCCAGCAGCCAAAGAGGGGGGGTCTCGCCCCAGCATTTT. Translation: CASSQRGGVSPQHF.

This chain links TRBV13 with TRBJ1-3; D is possibly TRBD1 (5 bases). The V and J ends lost 0 bases and 3 bases respectively, with 12 bases between them. CDR3 length: 16 residues. CDR1 and CDR2 from the germline V gene are PRHDT and FYEKMQ (reference sequence). The CDR3 spells CASSLGRGFGGNTIYF. The CDR3 DNA follows: TGTGCCAGCAGCTTAGGCCGGGGGTTTGGTGGAAACACCATATATTTT.

The J gene is TRBJ2-5, the V gene TRBV19; 8 positions agree with TRBD2. The V gene end was trimmed by 2 bases and the J gene end by 5 bases; junction bases not matched to a gene: 1. Germline V lookup: CDR1 LNHDA, CDR2 SQIVND (reference sequence). The CDR3 covers 13 residues. CDR3 in amino acids: CASSIPSGETQYF. The CDR3 DNA follows: TGTGCCAGTAGTATACCTAGCGGGGAGACCCAGTACTTC. The whole variable domain, filled in from reference TRBV19 and TRBJ2-5, reads DGGITQSPKYLFRKEGQNVTLSCEQNLNHDAMYWYRQDPGQGLRLIYYSQIVNDFQKGDIAEGYSVSREKKESFPLTVTSAQKNPTAFYLCASSIPSGETQYFGPGTRLLVL.

The count of this clone is one. This chain connects TRBV9 to TRBJ1-3; D is unresolved. The CDR3 sequence is 16 residues long. Germline CDR1 is SGDLS and CDR2 is YYNGEE. The V end lost 3 bases, the J end lost 0 bases, and 13 bases lay between the germline ends. The DNA of the CDR3 is TGTGCCAGCAGCGCACAACTAGCAAACTCTGGAAACACCATATATTTT. Translated, it gives CASSAQLANSGNTIYF.

This chain links TRBV7-3 with TRBJ1-1, with a tentative D call TRBD1 (6 bases). The germline CDR1 and CDR2 sequences are SGHTA and FQGTGA. The CDR3 runs 14 residues. The V gene lost 2 bases and the J gene lost 4 bases, with 11 bases spanning the gap. CDR3 DNA sequence: TGTGCCAGCAGCTTAGAGGGGGTAGGCACTGAAGCTTTCTTT. This gives the protein CASSLEGVGTEAFF.

The CDR3 region has the DNA TGTGCCTGGAGTGACCTCACAGGGAGCTCCTATAATTCACCCCTCCACTTT. This gives the protein CAWSDLTGSSYNSPLHF. The chain combines TRBV30 with TRBJ1-6; tentatively, D is TRBD1 (6 bases). This CDR3 has 17 residues. From germline, CDR1 is GTSNPN and CDR2 SVGIG (reference sequence). Trimming stripped 1 base from V and 0 bases from J, with 13 bases between.

This clone was picked up one time. V gene TRBV27 combines with J gene TRBJ1-6; D possibly corresponds to TRBD1 (5 bases). Germline V gives CDR1 MNHEY, CDR2 SMNVEV (reference sequence). The ends were cut back, 7 bases at V and 9 bases at J, with 16 bases in the middle. The CDR3 totals 14 residues. The CDR3 DNA follows: TGTGCCAGCAACCTTGGGGGGAGAGGTTCACCCCTCCACTTT. It is translated as CASNLGGRGSPLHF.

The chain joins TRBV7-2 to TRBJ2-3; no clear D. Germline assignment: CDR1 SGHTA and CDR2 FQGNSA. V dropped 1 base and J dropped 0 bases, with 8 bases sitting between them. The CDR3 is 15 residues long. CDR3 sequence reads: CASSLDEVSTDTQYF. The DNA of the CDR3 is TGTGCCAGCAGCTTAGATGAGGTTAGCACAGATACGCAGTATTTT.

The V call is TRBV29-1, the J call TRBJ1-1; D is uncertain. This CDR3 spans 10 amino acids. Germline CDR1 SQVTM, CDR2 ANQGSEA. The V gene lost 3 bases and the J gene lost 7 bases, with 6 bases spanning the gap. The CDR3 reads CSVERVEAFF. The CDR3 coding sequence is TGCAGCGTTGAGCGGGTTGAAGCTTTCTTT.

The J gene is TRBJ2-7, the V gene TRBV10-1, with TRBD1 identical over 9 bases. This CDR3 spans 16 amino acids. After removal of 7 bases from V and 3 bases from J, the junction contained 13 bases not matched to a gene. The germline V gene has CDR1 WNHNN and CDR2 SYGVQD (reference sequence). The CDR3 loop reads CASKNQQGAIDYEQYF. The CDR3 coding sequence is TGCGCCAGCAAGAACCAACAGGGGGCGATAGACTACGAGCAGTACTTC.

This chain joins TRBV6-2 or TRBV6-3 and TRBJ1-5; 8 bases match TRBD1. The J segment lost 3 bases and the V segment lost 3 bases, leaving 13 bases of the junction unmatched. Per germline, CDR1 MNHEY and CDR2 SVGEGT. The CDR3 has 18 residues. In DNA form, the CDR3 reads TGTGCCAGCAGTTATGACCGACAGGGGAGGTGGAACAATCAGCCCCAGCATTTT. It codes for CASSYDRQGRWNNQPQHF.

The chain couples TRBV15 to TRBJ1-4, with 9 bases matching TRBD1. The CDR3 sequence is 18 residues long. J gave up 0 bases and V 8 bases, and 13 bases lay outside the gene matches. CDR1 is LNHNV and CDR2 is YYDKDF in the germline V gene (reference sequence). CDR3 bases: TGTGCCACCTCCATGCTAGGGACAGGGAAAGCAACTAATGAAAAACTGTTTTTT. Translation: CATSMLGTGKATNEKLFF.

The chain carries TRBV7-2 and TRBJ2-5, with 10 nucleotides matching TRBD2. The CDR3 contains 16 residues. Germline V gene sequence: CDR1 SGHTA, CDR2 FQGNSA. After removal of 6 bases from V and 1 base from J, the junction contained 8 bases not matched to a gene. The CDR3 nucleotides are TGTGCCAGCAGACAATCAATAGCGGGGGGCCAAGAGACCCAGTACTTC. Translating gives CASRQSIAGGQETQYF.

The V gene is TRBV5-4, the J gene TRBJ2-2, with D perhaps matching TRBD2 (5 bases). Germline V gene lookup returns CDR1 SGHNT and CDR2 YYREEE (reference sequence). Trimming cost V 4 bases and J 4 bases, with 14 bases left between them. This CDR3 region has 15 residues. CDR3 DNA sequence: TGTGCCAGCAGCGAAACTAGGAGGTCCACCGGGGAGCTGTTTTTT. Protein product: CASSETRRSTGELFF.

This chain connects TRBV10-3 to TRBJ2-7; tentatively, D is TRBD2 (6 bases). Trimming stripped 3 bases from V and 2 bases from J, with 14 bases between. CDR3 length equals 15 residues. The germline gives CDR1 ENHRY, CDR2 SYGVKD. CDR3 in amino acids: CAISDPRDSAYEQYF. For the CDR3, the DNA is TGTGCCATCAGTGACCCCCGGGACTCCGCCTACGAGCAGTACTTC.

The gene calls are TRBV19 and TRBJ1-6; 10 nucleotides match TRBD1. The CDR3 contains 15 residues. Germline values: CDR1 LNHDA, CDR2 SQIVND (reference sequence). The V segment lost 7 bases and the J segment 8 bases; nucleotides outside the gene matches: 8. The CDR3 coding sequence is TGTGCCAGTACCCTCACGGGGACAGGGGATTCACCCCTCCACTTT. Translating gives CASTLTGTGDSPLHF.

This clone appeared a few times. The chain has TRBV5-5 and TRBJ2-7; 12 bases match TRBD2. V gave up 3 bases and J gave up 3 bases; unmatched junction bases: 1. The germline CDR1 and CDR2 sequences are SGHKS and YYEKEE (reference sequence). This CDR3 contains 14 residues. CDR3 loop: CASSWTSGIYEQYF. The CDR3 nucleotides are TGTGCCAGCAGCTGGACTAGCGGGATCTACGAGCAGTACTTC. The full variable domain, completed using reference TRBV5-5 and TRBJ2-7, is DAGVTQSPTHLIKTRGQQVTLRCSPISGHKSVSWYQQVLGQGPQFIFQYYEKEERGRGNFPDRFSARQFPNYSSELNVNALLLGDSALYLCASSWTSGIYEQYFGPGTRLTVT.

This clone was observed once. The same CDR3 arises from other DNA sequences in this sample as well. The chain combines TRBV7-9 with TRBJ2-5; TRBD1 agrees at 9 bases. The germline gives CDR1 SEHNR, CDR2 FQNEAQ (reference sequence). With 5 bases clipped from V and 2 bases from J, the junction kept 6 bases outside the gene matches. The CDR3 has 15 residues. Here the CDR3 reads CASSLRQGVQETQYF. Here the CDR3 DNA reads TGTGCCAGCAGCCTTCGACAGGGGGTACAAGAGACCCAGTACTTC.

The V call is TRBV5-4, the J call TRBJ2-1; 7 nucleotides agree with TRBD2. The ends lost 0 bases at V and 4 bases at J; junction bases unmatched: 7. The CDR3 is 16 residues long. Germline V gene data show CDR1 as SGHNT and CDR2 as YYREEE (reference sequence). DNA for the CDR3: TGTGCCAGCAGCTTGGGCGGGAGAACTCTTTACAATGAGCAGTTCTTC. Its translation: CASSLGGRTLYNEQFF.

The chain employs TRBV6-5 and TRBJ2-1; the match to TRBD2 covers 7 bases. The V and J ends lost 0 bases and 4 bases, in that order; junction bases with no gene match: 0. This CDR3 has 14 residues. CDR1 is MNHEY and CDR2 is SVGAGI in the germline V gene. For the CDR3, the DNA is TGTGCCAGCAGTTACTCGGGGGGGTACAATGAGCAGTTCTTC. Protein product: CASSYSGGYNEQFF.

V is TRBV7-9 and J is TRBJ1-2, with TRBD1 matching over 8 bases. Unmatched junction bases numbered 6, after V lost 4 bases and J lost 2 bases. Per germline, CDR1 SEHNR and CDR2 FQNEAQ (reference sequence). The CDR3 loop spans 15 amino acids. In DNA form, the CDR3 reads TGTGCCAGCAGCTCCAGCCGACAGGGGAACTATGGCTACACCTTC. Protein product: CASSSSRQGNYGYTF.

This chain connects TRBV4-3 to TRBJ2-1, with D tentatively TRBD2 (6 bases). The CDR3 spans 17 residues. Germline V gives CDR1 LGHNA, CDR2 YSLEER. Trimming pared 0 bases from V and 4 bases from J, leaving 16 bases between. CDR3 nucleotide sequence: TGCGCCAGCAGCCAAGATCGGGTAGCGGATCTATACAATGAGCAGTTCTTC. This sequence encodes CASSQDRVADLYNEQFF.

This clone was detected only once. The rearrangement links TRBV14 to TRBJ2-1; TRBD1 might be the D (5 bases). There are 14 residues in the CDR3. From germline, CDR1 is SGHDN and CDR2 FVKESK. With 1 base removed from V and 6 bases from J, the gap between germline ends came to 10 bases. CDR3 coding DNA: TGTGCCAGCAGCCAAGTTGCAGGGTCCAATGAGCAGTTCTTC. It yields the protein CASSQVAGSNEQFF.

The genes are TRBV5-1 and TRBJ1-2; 9 nucleotides align to TRBD1. The CDR3 is 14 amino acids. The germline gives CDR1 SGHRS, CDR2 YFSETQ. The trim removed 4 bases at V and 3 bases at J, leaving 4 bases unmatched. CDR3 DNA sequence: TGCGCCAGCAGCGACAGGGGGGGATACTATGGCTACACCTTC. It is translated as CASSDRGGYYGYTF. Full variable domain (rest looked up from reference TRBV5-1 and TRBJ1-2): KAGVTQTPRYLIKTRGQQVTLSCSPISGHRSVSWYQQTPGQGLQFLFEYFSETQRNKGNFPGRFSGRQFSNSRSEMNVSTLELGDSALYLCASSDRGGYYGYTFGSGTRLTVV.

This sequence joins TRBV24-1 and TRBJ1-2, with D uncertain. Per germline, CDR1 KGHDR and CDR2 SFDVKD. The CDR3 length is 13 residues. Trimming removed 4 bases at V and 6 bases at J, with 11 bases between. The CDR3 reads CATSDKERDGYTF. CDR3 in DNA: TGTGCCACCAGTGACAAGGAGCGGGATGGCTACACCTTC.

V gene TRBV28 combines with J gene TRBJ2-7; 9 nucleotides match TRBD1. Germline V CDR1 and CDR2: MDHEN, SYDVKM. Trimming removed 5 bases from V and 5 bases from J; junction bases left unmatched: 13. The CDR3 has 16 residues. The CDR3 sequence is CASSQYSGTGNHEQYF. The CDR3 nucleotides read TGTGCCAGCAGTCAGTACTCCGGGACAGGGAACCACGAGCAGTACTTC.

The chain recombines TRBV4-3 with TRBJ2-1; 9 nucleotides agree with TRBD2. V lost 6 bases to trimming and J lost 4 bases; unmatched junction nucleotides: 7. This CDR3 has 15 residues. Germline V lookup: CDR1 LGHNA, CDR2 YSLEER. CDR3 DNA sequence: TGCGCCAGCAGAGTAGCGGGAGAGGGTTACAATGAGCAGTTCTTC. This sequence encodes CASRVAGEGYNEQFF.

The chain links TRBV29-1 to TRBJ1-2, with 9 bases aligning to TRBD1. Trimming took 6 bases from V and 6 from J; bases not matched to a gene: 5. The CDR3 spans 12 residues. Per the germline V gene, CDR1 is SQVTM and CDR2 is ANQGSEA. The CDR3 protein is CSVLGQGNGYTF. CDR3 DNA: TGCAGCGTGTTGGGACAGGGTAATGGCTACACCTTC.

This sequence joins TRBV7-2 and TRBJ2-3; 9 nucleotides agree with TRBD2. The ends lost 5 bases at V and 3 bases at J; junction bases unmatched: 15. Germline values: CDR1 SGHTA, CDR2 FQGNSA. The CDR3 sequence is 18 residues long. This CDR3 reads CASSPGAGGSRATDTQYF. The CDR3 DNA is TGTGCCAGCAGCCCAGGAGCGGGGGGAAGTCGAGCGACAGATACGCAGTATTTT.

V is TRBV28 and J is TRBJ2-5; 7 bases map to TRBD1. This CDR3 region has 14 residues. V shed 8 bases and J 2 bases; nucleotides not matched to a gene: 8. Per the germline V gene, CDR1 is MDHEN and CDR2 is SYDVKM. The CDR3 region is CASGIQGVQETQYF. CDR3 in DNA: TGTGCCAGCGGTATCCAGGGGGTTCAAGAGACCCAGTACTTC.